This T cell receptor (beta chain) appears in the sequencing data of a study of blood T cell repertoires in COVID-19. In the original analysis: Nucleated cell counts were estimated from reference gene primer amplification. Measured with immunoSEQ multiplex PCR; TCRdb has only the in-frame clones, and not every one. V, J and clone size reflect that table, while D and trimming were determined from the DNA. Of just over 200,000 clones listed, under 90% are singletons. The V and J ends lost 6 bases and 5 bases, in that order; junction bases with no gene match: 13. This CDR3 is 16 amino acids long. Germline V gives CDR1 GTSNPN, CDR2 SVGIG (reference sequence).

This clonotype was sampled from an elderly man with acute or convalescent COVID-19. Sequenced input: peripheral blood. The J gene is TRBJ2-2, the V gene TRBV30, with 9 bases lining up with TRBD1. CDR3 sequence: CACTNFRDRATGELFF. The CDR3 DNA is TGTGCCTGCACCAATTTCCGGGACAGGGCGACCGGGGAGCTGTTTTTT.